These 24 T cell receptor beta chains originate from one sample sequenced in a study of T cell repertoires in cytomegalovirus infection. TCRdb reprocessed the reads with MiXCR, giving one entry per CDR3 protein. In the table there are some 200,000 distinct CDR3 sequences, roughly 20% of which are singletons. The specimen was PBMCs. These receptor sequences come from a human donor in good health (CMV status not recorded). Some clones in this sample may be carry-over from other donors' samples.

By sample share, this clonotype is medium-sized. The gene calls are TRBV7-6 and TRBJ2-1; TRBD2 aligns across 11 bases. CDR1 and CDR2 (germline): SGHVS, FNYEAQ. The CDR3 sequence is 18 residues long. V lost 2 bases, J lost 7 bases, and 13 bases stayed unmatched. Written as DNA, the CDR3 is TGTGCCAGCAGCTTACCAGGGACTAGCGGCGGACACGGGAATGAGCAGTTCTTC. This translates into CASSLPGTSGGHGNEQFF.

This clonotype was counted ten times or more. This rearrangement joins TRBV7-8 to TRBJ2-7; a weak D match, TRBD2 (6 bases). CDR1 is SGHVS, CDR2 FQNEAQ, per germline. The CDR3 covers 15 residues. Trimming stripped 2 bases from V and 0 bases from J, with 11 bases between. The CDR3 DNA sequence: TGTGCCAGCAGCTTATTCGCTAGCGACTCCTACGAGCAGTACTTC. Translation gives CASSLFASDSYEQYF. Full variable domain (rest looked up from reference TRBV7-8 and TRBJ2-7): GAGVSQSPRYKVAKRGQDVALRCDPISGHVSLFWYQQALGQGPEFLTYFQNEAQLDKSGLPSDRFFAERPEGSVSTLKIQRTQQEDSAVYLCASSLFASDSYEQYFGPGTRLTVT.

This clonotype was picked up a small number of times. DNA for the CDR3: TGTGCCAGCAGCTTAACTACTCCATGGAGCAATCAGCCCCAGCATTTT. As protein: CASSLTTPWSNQPQHF. This chain links TRBV7-8 with TRBJ1-5; D remains ambiguous. Trimming left V 2 bases short and J 1 base short, with 12 bases between. Germline CDR1 SGHVS, CDR2 FQNEAQ. The CDR3 is 16 amino acids.

This clonotype was detected only a few times. The chain is built from TRBV15 and TRBJ2-3; 12 nucleotides align to TRBD2. Looked up from germline, CDR1 is LNHNV and CDR2 is YYDKDF (reference sequence). CDR3 size: 17 residues. Trimming removed 3 bases from V and 3 bases from J; junction bases left unmatched: 7. CDR3 region: CATSRLTSGSGTDTQYF. DNA for the CDR3: TGTGCCACCAGCAGGTTGACTAGCGGGAGCGGAACAGATACGCAGTATTTT.

This clonotype has more than one count but fewer than ten. This chain connects TRBV19 to TRBJ2-5; 10 bases align to TRBD1. Germline CDR1 and CDR2: LNHDA and SQIVND (reference sequence). Trimming at V came to 6 bases and at J to 3 bases, leaving 7 bases not matched to a gene. CDR3 length: 15 residues. CDR3 sequence: CASRTGTGEKETQYF. Here the CDR3 DNA reads TGTGCCAGTAGAACCGGGACAGGGGAGAAAGAGACCCAGTACTTC.

Ten or more counts support this clonotype. This sequence joins TRBV12-3 or TRBV12-4 and TRBJ2-1; D remains unclear. The V gene lost 5 bases and the J gene lost 5 bases, with 13 bases spanning the gap. This CDR3 has 14 amino acids. The CDR3 nucleotides read TGTGCCAGCAGTGCCCAACCTTTAAACAATGAGCAGTTCTTC. It encodes CASSAQPLNNEQFF.

CDR3 nucleotides: TGTGCCAGCAGTGACCTTGGGGGGGGACTACGCACAGATACGCAGTATTTT. Translation gives CASSDLGGGLRTDTQYF. V usage is TRBV25-1 and J usage is TRBJ2-3; TRBD2 matches at 7 bases. The CDR3 is 17 amino acids. Germline values: CDR1 MGHDK, CDR2 SYGVNS. V shed 3 bases and J 1 base; nucleotides not matched to a gene: 10.

This clonotype was picked up a small number of times. The gene calls are TRBV5-1 and TRBJ2-2; D perhaps matches TRBD2 (5 bases). The ends were cut back, 4 bases at V and 5 bases at J, with 15 bases in the middle. The CDR3 contains 15 residues. Per the germline V gene, CDR1 is SGHRS and CDR2 is YFSETQ. CDR3 loop: CASSPRGEPTGELFF. In nucleotides, the CDR3 is TGCGCCAGCAGCCCCCGGGGAGAGCCAACCGGGGAGCTGTTTTTT.

This clonotype was counted only a few times. The gene calls are TRBV12-3 or TRBV12-4 and TRBJ1-4; TRBD1 agrees at 8 bases. V lost 5 bases to trimming and J lost 7 bases; unmatched junction nucleotides: 9. The CDR3 spans 15 residues. For the CDR3, the DNA is TGTGCCAGCAGTCCTTTTGGACAGGGCTCTGAAAAACTGTTTTTT. It translates to CASSPFGQGSEKLFF.

This chain uses TRBV2 with TRBJ2-2; D unresolved. V dropped 3 bases and J dropped 7 bases, with 6 bases sitting between them. CDR3 length: 12 amino acids. Germline V gene lookup returns CDR1 SNHLY and CDR2 FYNNEI. Here the CDR3 reads CASSEWIGELFF. The CDR3 DNA reads TGTGCCAGCAGTGAGTGGATCGGGGAGCTGTTTTTT.

This clonotype appeared many times. This rearrangement joins TRBV7-2 to TRBJ1-1; no firm D call. V shed 1 base and J shed 0 bases, with 9 bases lying between them. Germline V gene lookup returns CDR1 SGHTA and CDR2 FQGNSA. There are 15 residues in the CDR3. The chain's CDR3 is CASSLELGMNTEAFF. The CDR3, as DNA: TGTGCCAGCAGCTTAGAACTGGGGATGAACACTGAAGCTTTCTTT.

This clonotype has more than one count but fewer than ten. J is TRBJ2-2 and V is TRBV11-2; D not resolved. Germline V gene lookup returns CDR1 SGHAT and CDR2 FQNNGV. Trimming cost V 5 bases and J 6 bases, with 10 bases left between them. The CDR3 has 13 residues. The CDR3 DNA follows: TGTGCCAGCAGCCCCTATTTCCCCGGGGAGCTGTTTTTT. Translation gives CASSPYFPGELFF.

J is TRBJ2-3 and V is TRBV6-5, with 8 nucleotides matching TRBD1. The CDR3 is 15 amino acids. Unmatched junction bases numbered 3, after V lost 1 base and J lost 3 bases. The germline V gene encodes CDR1 MNHEY and CDR2 SVGAGI. The DNA for the CDR3 is TGTGCCAGCAGTTACTTCGGACAGGGTACAGATACGCAGTATTTT. Translating it yields CASSYFGQGTDTQYF.

The sample holds a few counts of this clonotype. The chain employs TRBV7-3 and TRBJ1-2; D is possibly TRBD1 (5 bases). Between the trimmed V and J ends, which lost 0 bases and 3 bases, there was a span of 11 bases. This CDR3 is 15 amino acids long. The germline V gene has CDR1 SGHTA and CDR2 FQGTGA. The chain's CDR3 is CASSLTGGEDYGYTF. The CDR3, as DNA: TGTGCCAGCAGCTTAACTGGGGGGGAGGACTATGGCTACACCTTC.

J is TRBJ2-2 and V is TRBV29-1; D call uncertain. The ends were cut back, 7 bases at V and 6 bases at J, with 9 bases in the middle. The germline V gene has CDR1 SQVTM and CDR2 ANQGSEA. CDR3 length: 11 amino acids. The CDR3 protein is CSAGRAGELFF. The CDR3 DNA sequence: TGCAGCGCCGGTCGGGCCGGGGAGCTGTTTTTT.

Ten or more counts support this clonotype. The V and J genes are TRBV7-9 and TRBJ2-5; unclear D gene. This CDR3 contains 13 residues. Germline-derived CDR1 and CDR2 are SEHNR and FQNEAQ (reference sequence). V dropped 1 base and J dropped 2 bases, with 5 bases sitting between them. CDR3 in amino acids: CASSLDGQETQYF. CDR3 nucleotides: TGTGCCAGCAGCTTAGATGGACAAGAGACCCAGTACTTC.

The genes are TRBV4-1 and TRBJ2-1; TRBD2 might be the D (6 bases). Germline values: CDR1 MGHRA, CDR2 YSYEKL. The V end lost 2 bases, the J end lost 12 bases, and 20 bases lay between the germline ends. This CDR3 contains 15 residues. CDR3 region: CASSQSGAEGRRQFF. Here the CDR3 DNA reads TGCGCCAGCAGCCAATCCGGTGCGGAGGGTCGTCGGCAGTTCTTC.

This clonotype has just a few counts. J is TRBJ2-3 and V is TRBV7-4; 8 nucleotides match TRBD2. Per the germline V gene, CDR1 is SGHVT and CDR2 is SQSDAQ. V trimming: 1 base; J trimming: 1 base; junction bases outside the gene matches: 7. There are 17 residues in the CDR3. CDR3 amino acids: CASSLGIAGRRTDTQYF. CDR3 DNA sequence: TGTGCCAGCAGCTTAGGTATAGCGGGGAGACGCACAGATACGCAGTATTTT.

This sequence joins TRBV7-4 and TRBJ1-1; D is unresolved. Germline CDR1 is SGHVT and CDR2 is SQSDAQ. Trimming cost V 8 bases and J 3 bases, with 4 bases left between them. The length of the CDR3 is 10 residues. CDR3 nucleotides: TGTGCCAGCGGTCACACTGAAGCTTTCTTT. It translates to CASGHTEAFF.

This clonotype appeared once. V gene TRBV5-1 combines with J gene TRBJ2-3; D not certain. The V end was cut by 6 bases, the J end by 6 bases, with 17 bases between. Germline lookup yields CDR1 SGHRS and CDR2 YFSETQ. The CDR3 spans 14 residues. The CDR3 DNA follows: TGCGCCAGCACCCCGCGAATAGCCTCGGATACGCAGTATTTT. Amino acid sequence: CASTPRIASDTQYF.

This clonotype was seen a handful of times. V usage is TRBV12-3 or TRBV12-4 and J usage is TRBJ1-3; no reliable D call. This CDR3 has 14 residues. The V and J ends lost 2 bases and 1 base respectively, with 6 bases between them. The CDR3: CASSLKGSGNTIYF. CDR3 sequence (DNA): TGTGCCAGCAGTTTAAAGGGTTCTGGAAACACCATATATTTT.

This chain uses TRBV18 with TRBJ2-3, with 7 bases identical to TRBD2. Losses at the gene ends were 6 bases for V and 4 bases for J; bases not matched to a gene: 10. The germline V gene has CDR1 KGHSH and CDR2 LQKENI. There are 15 residues in the CDR3. The CDR3, as DNA: TGTGCCAGCTCGCAGCGGGATCAGTTCCCAGATACGCAGTATTTT. Its translation is CASSQRDQFPDTQYF.

In DNA, the CDR3 is TGTGCCAGCAGGGAGTTTAGCGGGAGTCCCGGGGCCAACGTCCTGACTTTC. It codes for CASREFSGSPGANVLTF. The chain carries TRBV12-3 or TRBV12-4 and TRBJ2-6; 9 bases are a match to TRBD2. This CDR3 contains 17 residues. V gave up 6 bases and J gave up 4 bases; unmatched junction bases: 10.

This clonotype was detected a few times. V and J are TRBV11-3 and TRBJ1-1; 8 bases line up with TRBD1. V lost 5 bases, J lost 3 bases, and 5 bases stayed unmatched. This CDR3 region has 14 residues. Germline CDR1 SGHNT, CDR2 YENEEA. The CDR3 DNA reads TGTGCCAGCAGCCCCGACAGGGGCTACACTGAAGCTTTCTTT. It codes for CASSPDRGYTEAFF.